Below are 19 T cell receptor beta chains sequenced from a single sample in a study of cytomegalovirus exposure and HLA in healthy donors. Vbeta (60) and Jbeta (13) primers were used in the PCR. Sequencing used immunoSEQ multiplex PCR; TCRdb keeps in-frame clones, though not all of them. Among approximately 61,000 clones, 55% to 65% were seen once, and the ten largest hold 3%. Sequencing was done on a sample of PBMCs. The source of these receptors is a woman in her forties or fifties in good health and CMV-seronegative.

V gene TRBV4-3 combines with J gene TRBJ2-4, with D maybe TRBD2 (6 bases). Trimming took off 0 bases at V and 1 base at J, with 13 bases between the two ends. The CDR3 is 17 amino acids. Germline assignment: CDR1 LGHNA and CDR2 YSLEER. For the CDR3, the DNA is TGCGCCAGCAGCCAAGATCTCCGGGAGAGGGCCAAAAACATTCAGTACTTC. Its protein is CASSQDLRERAKNIQYF.

This clone has more than one count but fewer than ten. J is TRBJ2-7 and V is TRBV6-5, with a tentative D call TRBD1 (6 bases). The germline gives CDR1 MNHEY, CDR2 SVGAGI. Trimming took off 0 bases at V and 3 bases at J, with 15 bases between the two ends. This CDR3 is built from 16 residues. The CDR3 spells CASSYSITGSLYEQYF. CDR3 nucleotides: TGTGCCAGCAGTTACTCGATTACAGGGAGCCTCTACGAGCAGTACTTC.

This clone was observed once. This chain connects TRBV7-8 to TRBJ1-2, with D tentatively TRBD1 (5 bases). The CDR3 loop spans 13 amino acids. CDR1 SGHVS and CDR2 FQNEAQ come from the germline V gene. V gave up 5 bases and J gave up 2 bases, with 9 bases separating them. CDR3 amino acids: CASSPTVNYGYTF. The CDR3 DNA reads as TGTGCCAGCAGCCCGACAGTAAACTATGGCTACACCTTC.

The rearrangement uses TRBV28 and TRBJ2-3; D not resolved. The V gene's germline CDR1 is MDHEN and CDR2 SYDVKM. V lost 5 bases, J lost 2 bases, and 5 bases lay in between. The CDR3 covers 12 residues. The CDR3 coding sequence is TGTGCCAGCAGTACTTACACAGATACGCAGTATTTT. Encoded protein: CASSTYTDTQYF.

The rearrangement joins TRBV25-1 to TRBJ1-1, with D unresolved. Germline V gene lookup returns CDR1 MGHDK and CDR2 SYGVNS. The germline V and J ends were trimmed by 6 bases and 2 bases, with 7 bases remaining between them. This CDR3 is 12 amino acids long. CDR3 protein: CASRYSNTEAFF. The CDR3 coding sequence is TGTGCCAGCAGATACTCTAACACTGAAGCTTTCTTT.

CDR3 bases: TGTGCCAGCAGCTTACGGGATAGGGTGGCCGGGGAGCTGTTTTTT. Residues: CASSLRDRVAGELFF. The rearrangement joins TRBV7-2 to TRBJ2-2; D is perhaps TRBD2 (5 bases). V lost 2 bases and J 6 bases, leaving 13 bases between the germline ends. Per germline, CDR1 SGHTA and CDR2 FQGNSA. The CDR3 contains 15 residues.

This clone appeared once. The chain joins TRBV4-2 to TRBJ2-5; tentative D call: TRBD2 (5 bases). The germline CDR1 and CDR2 sequences are LGHNA and YNFKEQ. This CDR3 is built from 15 residues. Trimming cost V 1 base and J 2 bases, with 11 bases left between them. The CDR3 nucleotides are TGTGCCAGCAGCCAAGGACCCCTAGCTCAAGAGACCCAGTACTTC. This codes for CASSQGPLAQETQYF.

This clone was seen once. The rearrangement uses TRBV15 and TRBJ2-1; 11 bases agree with TRBD2. The CDR3 is 15 residues long. Looked up from germline, CDR1 is LNHNV and CDR2 is YYDKDF (reference sequence). With 4 bases clipped from V and 6 bases from J, the junction kept 5 bases outside the gene matches. CDR3 protein: CATSTRLAGFNEQFF. DNA for the CDR3: TGTGCCACCAGCACCCGACTAGCGGGATTCAATGAGCAGTTCTTC.

The genes are TRBV2 and TRBJ2-7, with 8 bases that match TRBD1. J gave up 2 bases and V 6 bases, and 6 bases lay outside the gene matches. Germline CDR1 is SNHLY and CDR2 is FYNNEI. CDR3 size: 14 residues. CDR3 in amino acids: CASRADRGPYEQYF. CDR3 DNA: TGTGCCAGCAGAGCCGACAGGGGCCCCTACGAGCAGTACTTC.

CDR3 nucleotide sequence: TGTGCCAGCAGCGTAGCTGGAGGGTGGACTAGCGGGTCTGGGGAGCAGTTCTTC. It codes for CASSVAGGWTSGSGEQFF. The V and J genes are TRBV9 and TRBJ2-1; the match to TRBD2 covers 11 bases. The CDR3 extends over 18 amino acids. V lost 0 bases to trimming and J lost 10 bases; unmatched junction nucleotides: 15. Germline-derived CDR1 and CDR2 are SGDLS and YYNGEE.

The chain carries TRBV7-6 and TRBJ2-1, with 8 positions matching TRBD2. The CDR3 totals 17 residues. J was trimmed by 0 bases and V by 5 bases; bases with no gene match: 9. Looked up from germline, CDR1 is SGHVS and CDR2 is FNYEAQ. The CDR3 DNA sequence: TGTGCCAGCAGCCCAAGACTAGCGACTAGCTCCTACAATGAGCAGTTCTTC. Amino acid sequence: CASSPRLATSSYNEQFF.

The V and J genes are TRBV7-9 and TRBJ1-5; 7 nucleotides match TRBD1. V dropped 5 bases and J dropped 4; count of bases not matched to a gene: 5. The CDR3 extends over 14 amino acids. In germline, CDR1 is SEHNR, CDR2 FQNEAQ (reference sequence). CDR3 region: CASSLTGANQPQHF. CDR3 sequence (DNA): TGTGCCAGCAGCCTCACAGGGGCTAATCAGCCCCAGCATTTT. The entire variable domain, with the rest obtained from reference TRBV7-9 and TRBJ1-5, is as follows: DTGVSQNPRHKITKRGQNVTFRCDPISEHNRLYWYRQTLGQGPEFLTYFQNEAQLEKSRLLSDRFSAERPKGSFSTLEIQRTEQGDSAMYLCASSLTGANQPQHFGDGTRLSIL.

This clone came up a few times. This sequence joins TRBV9 and TRBJ1-5; possibly TRBD1 for D (5 bases). V was cut by 8 bases and J by 3 bases, with 12 bases left in between. The CDR3 loop spans 13 amino acids. From germline, CDR1 is SGDLS and CDR2 YYNGEE. CDR3 DNA sequence: TGTGCCAGTCTTGCAGGGCCCAATCAGCCCCAGCATTTT. Protein: CASLAGPNQPQHF. The variable domain in full, with the rest retrieved from reference TRBV9 and TRBJ1-5, is DSGVTQTPKHLITATGQRVTLRCSPRSGDLSVYWYQQSLDQGLQFLIQYYNGEERAKGNILERFSAQQFPDLHSELNLSSLELGDSALYFCASLAGPNQPQHFGDGTRLSIL.

The chain links TRBV29-1 to TRBJ1-1; D is uncertain. V shed 4 bases and J shed 0 bases, with 9 bases lying between them. The CDR3 covers 13 residues. Looked up from germline, CDR1 is SQVTM and CDR2 is ANQGSEA. The CDR3 sequence is CSVGEDLNTEAFF. The DNA for the CDR3 is TGCAGCGTTGGTGAGGATCTGAACACTGAAGCTTTCTTT.

The V call is TRBV9, the J call TRBJ2-3; D call uncertain. Trimming cost V 4 bases and J 3 bases, with 12 bases left between them. The germline V gene encodes CDR1 SGDLS and CDR2 YYNGEE. The CDR3 consists of 14 residues. CDR3 sequence: CASSPLLVTDTQYF. The CDR3 DNA is TGTGCCAGCAGCCCCCTTCTAGTGACAGATACGCAGTATTTT.

This clone has more than one count but fewer than ten. The V call is TRBV19, the J call TRBJ1-1; TRBD1 is a possible D gene (6 bases). Trimming left V 3 bases short and J 0 bases short, with 11 bases between. Looked up from germline, CDR1 is LNHDA and CDR2 is SQIVND (reference sequence). The CDR3 has 15 amino acids. The CDR3 loop is CASSIGGPMNTEAFF. The CDR3 DNA follows: TGTGCCAGTAGTATCGGGGGGCCCATGAACACTGAAGCTTTCTTT. Variable domain in full (rest from reference TRBV19 and TRBJ1-1): DGGITQSPKYLFRKEGQNVTLSCEQNLNHDAMYWYRQDPGQGLRLIYYSQIVNDFQKGDIAEGYSVSREKKESFPLTVTSAQKNPTAFYLCASSIGGPMNTEAFFGQGTRLTVV.

In this sample, this clone turned up a few times. The rearrangement joins TRBV5-4 to TRBJ2-6; tentatively, D is TRBD2 (7 bases). Trimming cost V 0 bases and J 0 bases, with 19 bases left between them. CDR1 and CDR2 (germline): SGHNT, YYREEE (reference sequence). CDR3 length: 20 residues. The CDR3 region has the DNA TGTGCCAGCAGCTTGGAAATTGGGGGGGGCTTTACCTCTGGGGCCAACGTCCTGACTTTC. It specifies CASSLEIGGGFTSGANVLTF.

The V call is TRBV28, the J call TRBJ2-1, with 11 bases matching TRBD2. The germline V gene has CDR1 MDHEN and CDR2 SYDVKM. The CDR3 consists of 15 residues. V was clipped by 2 bases and J by 10 bases; unmatched bases: 7. The CDR3: CASSLPLTSGTEQFF. Written as DNA, the CDR3 is TGTGCCAGCAGTTTACCCCTGACTAGCGGGACCGAGCAGTTCTTC.

This clone turned up a few times. V is TRBV14 and J is TRBJ2-5; 7 bases fit TRBD2. The junction had 6 bases not matched to a gene; V was cut back by 4 bases and J by 1 base. This CDR3 contains 15 residues. Germline V lookup: CDR1 SGHDN, CDR2 FVKESK. CDR3 sequence: CASSRGRGIQETQYF. The CDR3 DNA sequence: TGTGCCAGCAGCCGGGGGAGGGGAATCCAAGAGACCCAGTACTTC. The entire variable domain, with the rest obtained from reference TRBV14 and TRBJ2-5, is as follows: EAGVTQFPSHSVIEKGQTVTLRCDPISGHDNLYWYRRVMGKEIKFLLHFVKESKQDESGMPNNRFLAERTGGTYSTLKVQPAELEDSGVYFCASSRGRGIQETQYFGPGTRLLVL.